One sample yielded the 19 T cell receptor beta chains listed below, sequenced in a study of blood T cell repertoires in COVID-19. Profiled with immunoSEQ multiplex PCR; TCRdb holds only in-frame clones, not every one. Of about 410,000 clones in the sample, approximately 90% were seen once. Specimen: peripheral blood. All receptors derive from a woman aged 25 to 45 with active or convalescent COVID-19.

This chain joins TRBV4-1 and TRBJ2-7; 8 nucleotides align to TRBD1. V dropped 1 base and J dropped 3; count of bases not matched to a gene: 5. The length of the CDR3 is 15 residues. CDR1 and CDR2 from the germline V gene are MGHRA and YSYEKL. CDR3 sequence reads: CASSQGTGWSYEQYF. The CDR3 nucleotides are TGCGCCAGCAGCCAAGGGACAGGGTGGAGCTACGAGCAGTACTTC.

The rearrangement joins TRBV21-1 to TRBJ1-1; the table gives TRBD1 as D, unverified against the DNA. TRBV21-1 is described as a pseudogene. The CDR3 spans 12 residues. CDR3 residues: CARRQGADEAFF. The CDR3 DNA follows: TGTGCCAGGAGACAGGGGGCGGATGAAGCTTTCTTT.

The V and J genes are TRBV19 and TRBJ2-7, with D hard to call. The CDR3 runs to 14 residues. CDR1 and CDR2 from the germline V gene are LNHDA and SQIVND (reference sequence). V lost 5 bases and J 0 bases, leaving 11 bases between the germline ends. The CDR3 loop is CASSPRLDSYEQYF. CDR3 nucleotides: TGTGCCAGTAGTCCACGGTTAGACTCCTACGAGCAGTACTTC.

CDR3 sequence reads: CASRGTGDTEAFF. The CDR3 DNA is TGCGCCAGCAGGGGGACAGGGGACACTGAAGCTTTCTTT. This sequence joins TRBV10-2 and TRBJ1-1; TRBD1 matches 10 bases. Germline V lookup: CDR1 WSHSY, CDR2 SAAADI. J gave up 3 bases and V 6 bases, and 1 base lay outside the gene matches. The CDR3 runs 13 residues.

V is TRBV11-2 and J is TRBJ1-2; no clear D gene. Per the germline V gene, CDR1 is SGHAT and CDR2 is FQNNGV. The V and J ends lost 0 bases and 6 bases respectively, with 5 bases between them. The CDR3 is made up of 12 amino acids. The CDR3 region is CASSLDGNGYTF. CDR3 in DNA: TGTGCCAGCAGCTTAGACGGTAATGGCTACACCTTC.

This chain links TRBV6-5 with TRBJ1-3; D possibly corresponds to TRBD1 (6 bases). Trimming pared 2 bases from V and 9 bases from J, leaving 14 bases between. The CDR3 is 14 amino acids. Germline loops: CDR1 MNHEY, CDR2 SVGAGI. The DNA for the CDR3 is TGTGCCAGCAGTTACGGGGGCTCGGGTTCCACCATATATTTT. Translated: CASSYGGSGSTIYF.

The chain links TRBV20-1 to TRBJ1-2; D possibly corresponds to TRBD1 (6 bases). Germline V gene sequence: CDR1 DFQATT, CDR2 SNEGSKA (reference sequence). The CDR3 is made up of 10 amino acids. Trimming removed 6 bases from V and 5 bases from J, with 7 bases in between. The CDR3: CSAQGYGYTF. CDR3 DNA sequence: TGCAGTGCGCAGGGGTATGGCTACACCTTC.

The chain is built from TRBV11-2 and TRBJ2-3; D is possibly TRBD1 (6 bases). The CDR3 spans 14 residues. The V gene lost 5 bases and the J gene lost 3 bases, with 12 bases spanning the gap. Germline CDR1 reads SGHAT; CDR2 reads FQNNGV. CDR3 DNA sequence: TGTGCCAGCAGCCCCCCACAGGGTACAGATACGCAGTATTTT. Its translation is CASSPPQGTDTQYF.

The rearrangement joins TRBV5-5 to TRBJ1-2; D is perhaps TRBD1 (6 bases). Germline CDR1 reads SGHKS; CDR2 reads YYEKEE (reference sequence). V lost 4 bases, J lost 7 bases, and 14 bases lay in between. This CDR3 is built from 13 residues. CDR3 DNA sequence: TGTGCCAGCAGCCTCGCTGGACAGCTTGGCTACACCTTC. Its translation: CASSLAGQLGYTF. Based on the CDR3 plus reference TRBV5-5 and TRBJ1-2, the full variable domain is DAGVTQSPTHLIKTRGQQVTLRCSPISGHKSVSWYQQVLGQGPQFIFQYYEKEERGRGNFPDRFSARQFPNYSSELNVNALLLGDSALYLCASSLAGQLGYTFGSGTRLTVV.

The V call is TRBV30, the J call TRBJ1-5; 8 bases match TRBD1. J gave up 3 bases and V 3 bases, and 7 bases lay outside the gene matches. The germline gives CDR1 GTSNPN, CDR2 SVGIG (reference sequence). The CDR3 covers 15 residues. CDR3 protein: CAWRETGALNQPQHF. In DNA form, the CDR3 reads TGTGCCTGGAGGGAGACAGGGGCGCTCAATCAGCCCCAGCATTTT.

This clone was recorded a few times. The chain is built from TRBV18 and TRBJ1-1, with unresolved D. The germline gives CDR1 KGHSH, CDR2 LQKENI. CDR3 size: 13 residues. Trimming removed 2 bases at V and 8 bases at J, with 12 bases between. The CDR3 sequence is CASSPGGGREAFF. The CDR3 coding sequence is TGTGCCAGCTCACCAGGAGGCGGCAGGGAAGCTTTCTTT.

The chain combines TRBV6-5 with TRBJ1-5, with TRBD1 matching over 7 bases. Trimming removed 6 bases from V and 2 bases from J; junction bases left unmatched: 4. This CDR3 is 14 amino acids long. CDR1 is MNHEY, CDR2 SVGAGI, per germline. CDR3 protein: CASRTGMGNQPQHF. CDR3 DNA: TGTGCCAGCAGGACAGGGATGGGCAATCAGCCCCAGCATTTT.

To note about this clone: The junction does not match germline at one end; this may be a read error. The rearrangement joins TRBV6-5 to TRBJ1-3; D unclear. Per germline, CDR1 MNHEY and CDR2 SVGAGI. CDR3 length equals 11 residues. The CDR3 protein is CASSDGVAQQF. As DNA, the CDR3 is TGTGCCAGCAGCGACGGGGTCGCACAGCAGTTT.

The chain recombines TRBV3-1 (or the pseudogene TRBV3-2) with TRBJ1-1; tentative D call: TRBD1 (6 bases). Per the germline V gene, CDR1 is LGHDT and CDR2 is YNNKEL (reference sequence). Between the trimmed V and J ends, which lost 1 base and 1 base, there was a span of 22 bases. The CDR3 has 19 residues. The CDR3 sequence is CASSQGGRTGGAGNTEAFF. CDR3 nucleotide sequence: TGTGCCAGCAGCCAAGGAGGTCGGACGGGGGGCGCGGGGAACACTGAAGCTTTCTTT.

The CDR3 is CASSSALGQGAKAEAFF. For the CDR3, the DNA is TGTGCCAGCAGTTCTGCCCTCGGGCAGGGGGCAAAGGCTGAAGCTTTCTTT. This rearrangement joins TRBV2 to TRBJ1-1; TRBD1 matches 8 bases. The CDR3 contains 17 residues. The germline CDR1 and CDR2 sequences are SNHLY and FYNNEI. V shed 5 bases and J 6 bases; nucleotides not matched to a gene: 17.

The J gene is TRBJ2-7, the V gene TRBV2; D is unclear. Germline CDR1 reads SNHLY; CDR2 reads FYNNEI. V was clipped by 7 bases and J by 4 bases, with 11 bases between them. The CDR3 loop spans 12 amino acids. The CDR3 loop is CASKEWAYEQYF. In DNA form, the CDR3 reads TGTGCCAGCAAAGAGTGGGCATACGAGCAGTACTTC.

The chain recombines TRBV25-1 with TRBJ2-3; the D gene is possibly TRBD1 (5 bases). Trimming took off 6 bases at V and 0 bases at J, with 10 bases between the two ends. The germline V gene encodes CDR1 MGHDK and CDR2 SYGVNS. The CDR3 runs to 14 residues. The CDR3 DNA follows: TGTGCCAGCAGCCAGACAGCTAGCACAGATACGCAGTATTTT. Its translation is CASSQTASTDTQYF.

This chain joins TRBV9 and TRBJ2-1; 9 positions agree with TRBD2. The CDR3 loop spans 15 amino acids. The junction had 4 bases not matched to a gene; V was cut back by 4 bases and J by 2 bases. Germline assignment: CDR1 SGDLS and CDR2 YYNGEE. Here the CDR3 reads CASSRAGGPYNEQFF. Here the CDR3 DNA reads TGTGCCAGCAGCCGCGCGGGGGGGCCCTACAATGAGCAGTTCTTC.

Turning to this clone: The junction differs from germline at one of its ends, possibly a read error. The chain carries TRBV7-2 and TRBJ1-5; D is unresolved. From germline, CDR1 is SGHTA and CDR2 FQGNSA. The length of the CDR3 is 16 residues. Here the CDR3 DNA reads TGTGCCAGCAGTTTAGGTTCCGGGATTAGCAATCAGCCCCAGCATTTT. Its translation: CASSLGSGISNQPQHF.